Listed below are T cell receptor beta chains from one sample, sequenced in a study of shared clonotypes between healthy human individuals. The table came from immunoSEQ multiplex PCR; TCRdb's copy has only in-frame clones and leaves some out. The sample comprises about 2.1 million clones, about 92% of which are singletons, and 1.5% to 2% rests with the top ten. Sample: naive CD8+ T cells from PBMCs. Every receptor here comes from a man aged 18 to 30 in good health. Some clones in this sample may be carry-over from other donors' samples. CDR3s include the opening cysteine and the closing phenylalanine or tryptophan. A D gene is named only where the DNA matches it firmly. Expanded clones are given a class, and other clones once, few, many or no size at all.

D,V,size,J,CDR3,DNA
TRBD2,TRBV19,-,TRBJ2-1,CASSIDLIGGTSGYNEQFF,TGTGCCAGTAGTATAGATCTAATTGGAGGGACTAGCGGTTACAATGAGCAGTTCTTC
TRBD1,TRBV10-3,-,TRBJ1-3,CAISSPGQGSGNTIYF,TGTGCCATCAGTTCTCCGGGACAGGGCTCTGGAAACACCATATATTTT
-,TRBV5-4,-,TRBJ2-1,CASSLGVEEQFF,TGTGCCAGCAGCTTAGGGGTGGAGGAGCAGTTCTTC
-,TRBV7-3,-,TRBJ2-2,CASSTWTLGDTGELFF,TGTGCCAGCAGCACCTGGACCCTAGGGGACACCGGGGAGCTGTTTTTT
-,TRBV6-5,-,TRBJ1-2,CASSYSGRGYTF,TGTGCCAGCAGTTACTCGGGGCGAGGCTACACCTTC
-,TRBV7-9,once,TRBJ2-7,CASSPAGWMYEQYF,TGTGCCAGCAGCCCCGCGGGGTGGATGTACGAGCAGTACTTC
-,TRBV7-9,-,TRBJ2-7,CASSFGRIDYEQYF,TGTGCCAGCAGCTTTGGACGGATAGACTACGAGCAGTACTTC
TRBD1,TRBV5-1,-,TRBJ2-2,CASSMGQGVSANTGELFF,TGCGCCAGCAGCATGGGACAGGGGGTCAGCGCGAACACCGGGGAGCTGTTTTTT
-,TRBV2,-,TRBJ2-3,CASKAIDGDTQYF,TGTGCCAGCAAGGCTATAGATGGGGATACGCAGTATTTT
-,TRBV7-6,-,TRBJ2-7,CASSSANSYEQYF,TGTGCCAGCAGCTCCGCAAACTCCTACGAGCAGTACTTC
-,TRBV25-1,-,TRBJ1-1,CASSLGQGPKNTEAFF,TGTGCCAGCAGTCTCGGGCAGGGGCCGAAGAACACTGAAGCTTTCTTT
TRBD1,TRBV5-1,-,TRBJ1-1,CASSWTGGRAEAFF,TGCGCCAGCAGCTGGACAGGGGGTCGGGCTGAAGCTTTCTTT
-,TRBV5-6,-,TRBJ1-1,CASSLGSNTEAFF,TGTGCCAGCAGCTTGGGGTCGAACACTGAAGCTTTCTTT
-,TRBV19,-,TRBJ2-7,CASSIDWGLSEQYF,TGTGCCAGTAGTATAGACTGGGGGCTGAGCGAGCAGTACTTC
TRBD2,TRBV4-2,once,TRBJ2-7,CASSQGSGGDEQYF,TGTGCCAGCAGCCAAGGAAGCGGGGGCGACGAGCAGTACTTC
TRBD1,TRBV5-1,-,TRBJ2-7,CASSLDSTGDKSYEQYF,TGCGCCAGCAGCTTGGATTCTACAGGGGATAAATCCTACGAGCAGTACTTC
TRBD2,TRBV27,-,TRBJ2-1,CASSLAGVLAGTYNEQFF,TGTGCCAGCAGTTTAGCCGGCGTATTAGCGGGAACCTACAATGAGCAGTTCTTC
-,TRBV29-1,-,TRBJ1-4,CSVEAQGAEKLFF,TGCAGCGTTGAGGCCCAGGGAGCTGAAAAACTGTTTTTT
TRBD1,TRBV27,few,TRBJ2-7,CASSSGTGGYEQYF,TGTGCCAGCAGTTCCGGGACAGGGGGTTACGAGCAGTACTTC
-,TRBV5-5,-,TRBJ2-3,CASSPLATDTQYF,TGTGCCAGCAGCCCCCTCGCCACAGATACGCAGTATTTT
TRBD2,TRBV5-1,-,TRBJ2-1,CASSLGTIHEQFF,TGCGCCAGCAGCTTAGGGACTATACATGAGCAGTTCTTC
TRBD1,TRBV19,once,TRBJ1-2,CATRDSLFYGYTF,TGTGCCACCAGGGACAGCCTCTTCTATGGCTACACCTTC
-,TRBV1,-,TRBJ2-2,CTSSKWCGLAAQHYTGELFF,TGCACCAGCAGCAAGTGGTGTGGACTAGCGGCCCAACACTACACCGGGGAGCTGTTTTTT
TRBD1,TRBV29-1,-,TRBJ2-7,CSVGTGYRIDEQYF,TGCAGCGTTGGGACAGGGTATCGGATCGACGAGCAGTACTTC
TRBD2,TRBV7-9,-,TRBJ2-7,CASSPGLVSYEQYF,TGTGCCAGCAGCCCCGGACTAGTGTCCTACGAGCAGTACTTC
-,TRBV27,-,TRBJ1-5,CASSSGQPQHF,TGTGCCAGCTCCTCAGGTCAGCCCCAGCATTTT
-,TRBV18,-,TRBJ2-3,CASSPPGEVDTQYF,TGTGCCAGCTCACCACCGGGAGAAGTAGATACGCAGTATTTT
-,TRBV9,-,TRBJ2-1,CASSRKNDNEQFF,TGTGCCAGCAGCCGGAAGAATGACAATGAGCAGTTCTTC
-,TRBV7-6,once,TRBJ1-4,CASSLRGVGDNEKLFF,TGTGCCAGCAGCTTAAGGGGCGTCGGGGATAATGAAAAACTGTTTTTT
TRBD2,TRBV18,-,TRBJ2-1,CASSLASASGRYNEQFF,TGTGCCAGCTCACTTGCCTCGGCTAGCGGAAGGTACAATGAGCAGTTCTTC
TRBD1,TRBV7-9,-,TRBJ1-1,CASSLPTGGFTEAFF,TGTGCCAGCAGCCTACCGACAGGGGGCTTCACTGAAGCTTTCTTT
-,TRBV19,-,TRBJ2-7,CASSISPMGEQYF,TGTGCCAGTAGTATTTCGCCAATGGGCGAGCAGTACTTC
TRBD2,TRBV5-1,-,TRBJ2-1,CASSPGGLAGVPYNEQFF,TGCGCCAGCAGCCCAGGCGGGCTAGCGGGAGTCCCTTACAATGAGCAGTTCTTC
TRBD2,TRBV2,-,TRBJ2-7,CASWGRTSGGSSYEQYF,TGTGCCAGCTGGGGTAGGACTAGCGGGGGGAGCTCCTACGAGCAGTACTTC
TRBD1,TRBV7-9,-,TRBJ1-2,CASSHGQGRNYGYTF,TGTGCCAGCAGCCACGGACAGGGGAGAAACTATGGCTACACCTTC
-,TRBV28,-,TRBJ1-5,CASRTGMNNQPQHF,TGTGCCAGCCGAACAGGGATGAACAATCAGCCCCAGCATTTT
TRBD1,TRBV19,many,TRBJ1-1,CASTEDRGEAFF,TGTGCCAGTACCGAGGACAGGGGCGAGGCTTTCTTT
TRBD2,TRBV7-9,-,TRBJ2-2,CASSPREAGELFF,TGTGCCAGCAGCCCGCGGGAGGCCGGGGAGCTGTTTTTT
-,TRBV28,-,TRBJ2-6,CASRGTGANVLTF,TGTGCCAGCAGAGGGACTGGGGCCAACGTCCTGACTTTC
-,TRBV13,-,TRBJ2-1,CASSLGLYNEQFF,TGTGCCAGCAGCTTAGGTCTATACAATGAGCAGTTCTTC
-,TRBV29-1,-,TRBJ2-7,CSVDEPGTYEQYF,TGCAGCGTTGATGAACCGGGGACCTACGAGCAGTACTTC
TRBD2,TRBV9,-,TRBJ2-7,CASSLSGRVGDEQYF,TGTGCCAGCAGCCTTAGCGGGAGAGTGGGTGACGAGCAGTACTTC
-,TRBV2,once,TRBJ2-3,CASHLLTDTQYF,TGTGCCAGCCACCTCCTCACAGATACGCAGTATTTT
-,TRBV9,once,TRBJ1-2,CASSGNGDGQNYGYTF,TGTGCCAGCAGCGGTAATGGGGACGGACAAAACTATGGCTACACCTTC
TRBD1,TRBV27,few,TRBJ1-1,CASTSFFGQGGVMVF,TGTGCCAGCACATCGTTTTTTGGACAGGGTGGTGTTATGGTCTTT
-,TRBV6-4,-,TRBJ2-1,CASSDSRGGYNEQFF,TGTGCCAGCAGTGACTCGAGGGGGGGTTACAATGAGCAGTTCTTC
-,TRBV11-2,-,TRBJ2-1,CASSAGVGAFTEQFF,TGTGCCAGCAGCGCCGGGGTAGGAGCATTCACTGAGCAGTTCTTC
-,TRBV5-5,-,TRBJ2-1,CASSFPPGTRNNEQFF,TGTGCCAGCAGCTTTCCTCCCGGGACGAGAAACAATGAGCAGTTCTTC
-,TRBV6-5,-,TRBJ2-3,CASSYSVSDTQYF,TGTGCCAGCAGTTATTCCGTCTCAGATACGCAGTATTTT
TRBD1,TRBV7-6,-,TRBJ1-2,CASSPGQGGLGGYTF,TGTGCCAGCAGCCCAGGACAGGGCGGATTAGGGGGCTACACCTTC
TRBD2,TRBV28,-,TRBJ2-7,CASSPPGVGSGRGQYF,TGTGCCAGCAGCCCGCCGGGGGTTGGTAGCGGGAGAGGGCAGTACTTC
-,TRBV4-2,once,TRBJ2-1,CASSLGTYLYNEQFF,TGTGCCAGCAGCCTCGGGACTTATTTATACAATGAGCAGTTCTTC
-,TRBV4-3,-,TRBJ1-5,CASSQDVEYQPQHF,TGCGCCAGCAGCCAAGACGTCGAGTATCAGCCCCAGCATTTT
-,TRBV7-9,-,TRBJ1-1,CASSPLGGMNTEAFF,TGTGCCAGCAGCCCCCTGGGGGGTATGAACACTGAAGCTTTCTTT
-,TRBV9,-,TRBJ2-3,CASSAAWDHTDTQYF,TGTGCCAGCAGCGCCGCGTGGGACCACACAGATACGCAGTATTTT
-,TRBV28,-,TRBJ2-7,CASSRPPGVENYEQYF,TGTGCCAGCAGTCGACCCCCGGGAGTCGAGAATTACGAGCAGTACTTC
TRBD1,TRBV6-1,-,TRBJ2-3,CATQGGIGYF,TGTGCCACCCAAGGGGGCATCGGGTATTTT
-,TRBV4-3,-,TRBJ1-5,CASSQEPTDQPQHF,TGCGCCAGCAGCCAGGAGCCGACAGATCAGCCCCAGCATTTT
-,TRBV15,-,TRBJ2-7,CATSRDGRLSSYEQYF,TGTGCCACCAGCAGAGATGGGAGACTGTCCTCCTACGAGCAGTACTTC